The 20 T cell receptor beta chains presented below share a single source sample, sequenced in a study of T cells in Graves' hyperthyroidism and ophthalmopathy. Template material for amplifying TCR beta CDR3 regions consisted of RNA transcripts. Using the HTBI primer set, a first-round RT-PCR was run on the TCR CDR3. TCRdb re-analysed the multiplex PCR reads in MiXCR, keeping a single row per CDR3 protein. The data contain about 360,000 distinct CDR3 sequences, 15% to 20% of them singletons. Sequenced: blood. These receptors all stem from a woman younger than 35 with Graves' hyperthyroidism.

Here the CDR3 reads CARGGPYEQYF. The DNA of the CDR3 is TGTGCTCGGGGGGGCCCCTACGAGCAGTACTTC. V and J are TRBV14 and TRBJ2-7; 8 nucleotides align to TRBD2. Germline loops: CDR1 SGHDN, CDR2 FVKESK. The CDR3 totals 11 residues.

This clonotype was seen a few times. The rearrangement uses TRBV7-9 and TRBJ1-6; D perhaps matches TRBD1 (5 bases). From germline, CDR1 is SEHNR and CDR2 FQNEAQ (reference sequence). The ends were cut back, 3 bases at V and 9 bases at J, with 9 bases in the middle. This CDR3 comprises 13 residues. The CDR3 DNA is TGTGCCAGCAGCTTGTCAGGGCTTTCACCCCTCCACTTT. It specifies CASSLSGLSPLHF.

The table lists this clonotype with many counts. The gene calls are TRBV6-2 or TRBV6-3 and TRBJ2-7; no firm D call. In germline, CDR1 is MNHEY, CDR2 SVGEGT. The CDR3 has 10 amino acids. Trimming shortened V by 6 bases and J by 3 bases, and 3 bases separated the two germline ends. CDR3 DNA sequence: TGTGCCAGCAGGGACTACGAGCAGTACTTC. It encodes CASRDYEQYF.

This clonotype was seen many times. In nucleotides, the CDR3 is TGTGCCAGCAGTTCCTTACCAGGGGGCAACACTGAAGCTTTCTTT. Protein sequence: CASSSLPGGNTEAFF. The rearrangement links TRBV27 to TRBJ1-1; 8 bases match TRBD1. V lost 4 bases to trimming and J lost 2 bases; unmatched junction nucleotides: 6. CDR1 and CDR2 from the germline V gene are MNHEY and SMNVEV (reference sequence). The CDR3 consists of 15 residues.

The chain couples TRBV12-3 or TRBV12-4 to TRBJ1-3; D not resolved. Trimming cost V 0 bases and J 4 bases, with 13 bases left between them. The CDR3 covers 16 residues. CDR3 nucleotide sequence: TGTGCCAGCAGTTTAGCGATAACAGAAGGGGGAAACACCATATATTTT. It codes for CASSLAITEGGNTIYF.

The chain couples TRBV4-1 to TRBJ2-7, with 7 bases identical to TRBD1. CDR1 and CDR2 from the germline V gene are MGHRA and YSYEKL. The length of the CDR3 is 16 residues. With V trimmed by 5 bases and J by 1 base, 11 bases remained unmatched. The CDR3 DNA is TGCGCCAGCAGCGTAGAGGGGACAGTCCTTTCCTACGAGCAGTACTTC. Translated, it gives CASSVEGTVLSYEQYF.

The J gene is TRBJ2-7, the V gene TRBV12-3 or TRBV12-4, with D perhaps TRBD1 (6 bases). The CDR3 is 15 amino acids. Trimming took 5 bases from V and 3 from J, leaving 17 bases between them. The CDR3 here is CASSESGDKIYEQYF. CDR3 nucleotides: TGTGCCAGCAGTGAATCAGGGGACAAGATCTACGAGCAGTACTTC.

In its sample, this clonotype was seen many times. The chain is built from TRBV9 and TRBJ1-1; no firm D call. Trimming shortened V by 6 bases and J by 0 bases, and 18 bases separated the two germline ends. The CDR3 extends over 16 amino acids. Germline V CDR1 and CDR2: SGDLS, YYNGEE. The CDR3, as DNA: TGTGCCAGCACTCAAACTGTGACTGATTTGAACACTGAAGCTTTCTTT. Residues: CASTQTVTDLNTEAFF.

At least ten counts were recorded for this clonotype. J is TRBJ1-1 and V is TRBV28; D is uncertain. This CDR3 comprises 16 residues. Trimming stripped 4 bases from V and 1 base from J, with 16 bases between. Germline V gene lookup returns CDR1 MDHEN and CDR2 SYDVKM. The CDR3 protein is CASSSPLLGRNTEAFF. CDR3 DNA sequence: TGTGCCAGCAGTTCGCCTCTCCTGGGGAGGAACACTGAAGCTTTCTTT.

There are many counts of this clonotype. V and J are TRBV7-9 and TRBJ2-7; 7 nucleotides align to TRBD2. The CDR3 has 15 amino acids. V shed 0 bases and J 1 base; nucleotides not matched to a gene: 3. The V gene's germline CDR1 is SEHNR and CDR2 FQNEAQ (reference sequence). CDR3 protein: CASSLAASGSYEQYF. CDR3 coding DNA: TGTGCCAGCAGCTTAGCGGCTAGCGGATCCTACGAGCAGTACTTC.

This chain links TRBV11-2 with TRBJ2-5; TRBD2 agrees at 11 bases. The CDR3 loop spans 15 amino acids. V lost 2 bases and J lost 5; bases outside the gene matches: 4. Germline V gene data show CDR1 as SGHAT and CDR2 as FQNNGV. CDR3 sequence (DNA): TGTGCCAGCAGCTTATCTAGCGGGGGGCCCGAGACCCAGTACTTC. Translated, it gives CASSLSSGGPETQYF.

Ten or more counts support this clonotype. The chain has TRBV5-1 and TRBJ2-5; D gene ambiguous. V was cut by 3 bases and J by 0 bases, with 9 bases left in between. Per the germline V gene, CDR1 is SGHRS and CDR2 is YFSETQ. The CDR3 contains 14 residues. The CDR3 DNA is TGCGCCAGCAGCTCCCAACCGTACCAAGAGACCCAGTACTTC. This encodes CASSSQPYQETQYF.

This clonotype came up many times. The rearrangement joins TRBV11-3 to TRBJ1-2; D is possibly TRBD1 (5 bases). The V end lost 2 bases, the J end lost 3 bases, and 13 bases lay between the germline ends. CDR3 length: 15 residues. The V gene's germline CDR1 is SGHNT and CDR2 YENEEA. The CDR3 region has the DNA TGTGCCAGCAGCTTACCCCTCACAGGAGACTATGGCTACACCTTC. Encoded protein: CASSLPLTGDYGYTF. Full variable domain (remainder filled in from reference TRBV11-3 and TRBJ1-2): EAGVVQSPRYKIIEKKQPVAFWCNPISGHNTLYWYLQNLGQGPELLIRYENEEAVDDSQLPKDRFSAERLKGVDSTLKIQPAELGDSAVYLCASSLPLTGDYGYTFGSGTRLTVV.

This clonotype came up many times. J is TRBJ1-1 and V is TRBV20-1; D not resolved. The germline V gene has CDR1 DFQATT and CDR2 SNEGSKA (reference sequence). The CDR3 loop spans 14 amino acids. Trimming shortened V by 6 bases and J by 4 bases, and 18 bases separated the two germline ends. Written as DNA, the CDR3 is TGCAGTGCCACGGCCCGGGATTTCAGCACTGAAGCTTTCTTT. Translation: CSATARDFSTEAFF.

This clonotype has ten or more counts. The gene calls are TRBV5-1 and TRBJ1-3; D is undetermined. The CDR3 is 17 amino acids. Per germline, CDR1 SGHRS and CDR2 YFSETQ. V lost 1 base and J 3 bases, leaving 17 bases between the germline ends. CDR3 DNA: TGCGCCAGCAGCTTGCAGGCGGGCCGTCGTTTTGGAAACACCATATATTTT. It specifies CASSLQAGRRFGNTIYF.

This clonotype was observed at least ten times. CDR3 in amino acids: CASSPLLRDLPHEQYF. The CDR3 DNA follows: TGTGCCAGCAGCCCTCTCCTCCGGGACCTCCCCCACGAGCAGTACTTC. The rearrangement joins TRBV6-2 or TRBV6-3 to TRBJ2-7; D may correspond to TRBD1 or TRBD2 (5 bases each). The V end lost 6 bases, the J end lost 5 bases, and 23 bases lay between the germline ends. Germline-derived CDR1 and CDR2 are MNHEY and SVGEGT. The CDR3 contains 16 residues.

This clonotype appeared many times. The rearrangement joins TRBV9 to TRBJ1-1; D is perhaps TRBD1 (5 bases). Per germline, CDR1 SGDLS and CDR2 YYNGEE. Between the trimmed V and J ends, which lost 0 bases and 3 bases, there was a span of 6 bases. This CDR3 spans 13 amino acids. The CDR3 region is CASSVGGYTEAFF. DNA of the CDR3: TGTGCCAGCAGCGTAGGGGGGTACACTGAAGCTTTCTTT.

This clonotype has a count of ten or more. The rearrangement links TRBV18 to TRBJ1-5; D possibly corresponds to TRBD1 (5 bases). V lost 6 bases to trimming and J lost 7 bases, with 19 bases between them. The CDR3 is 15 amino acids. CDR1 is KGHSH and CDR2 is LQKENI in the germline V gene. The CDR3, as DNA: TGTGCCAGCTCGGGACTAAGGGACGATCGACAGCCCCAGCATTTT. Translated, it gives CASSGLRDDRQPQHF.

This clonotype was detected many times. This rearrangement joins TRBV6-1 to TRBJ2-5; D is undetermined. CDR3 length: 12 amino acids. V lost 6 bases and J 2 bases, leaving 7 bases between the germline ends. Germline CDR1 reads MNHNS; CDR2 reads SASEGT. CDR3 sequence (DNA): TGTGCCAGCAGGCGATTACAAGAGACCCAGTACTTC. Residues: CASRRLQETQYF.

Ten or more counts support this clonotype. In DNA, the CDR3 is TGTGCCAGCAGCTACGTTCGGACTGAAGCTTTCTTT. It codes for CASSYVRTEAFF. The chain uses TRBV11-2 and TRBJ1-1, with unresolved D. Germline loops: CDR1 SGHAT, CDR2 FQNNGV. The CDR3 loop spans 12 amino acids. V was cut by 4 bases and J by 5 bases, with 8 bases left in between.